A selection of T cell receptor beta chains follows, all from one sample in a study of shared clonotypes between healthy human individuals. Sequencing used immunoSEQ multiplex PCR; TCRdb keeps in-frame clones, though not all of them. The sample holds fewer than 1.8 million clones, approximately 98.5% seen once. Source material: naive CD4+ T cells sorted from blood. These receptors were obtained from a man aged 25-45 years in good health. CDR3s include the opening cysteine and the closing phenylalanine or tryptophan. The D gene is left open where the match is weak.

j_call d_call v_call cdr3_aa
TRBJ2-7 TRBD1 TRBV29-1 CSVRTGRYEQYF
TRBJ2-7 TRBD1 TRBV5-3 CARSLVGTVSYEQYF
TRBJ1-5 TRBD1 TRBV18 CASSQGDRTQPQHF
TRBJ2-5 . TRBV19 CASSIGGKETQYF
TRBJ1-3 . TRBV30 CAWSEGTVGNTIYF
TRBJ1-5 . TRBV7-2 CASSLRQGDNQPQHF
TRBJ2-2 . TRBV11-1 CASSLSEARYGWTGELFF
TRBJ1-5 TRBD1 TRBV19 CASSRDRGNQPQHF
TRBJ2-2 . TRBV5-4 CASSGEWNTGELFF
TRBJ2-1 . TRBV6-6 CASSTRRSSYNEQFF
TRBJ2-2 . TRBV19 CASSVSIQGTGELFF
TRBJ2-7 . TRBV6-1 CASSAASGTPYEQYF
TRBJ2-7 TRBD1 TRBV5-1 CASSLGGQSSYEQYF
TRBJ2-1 TRBD1 TRBV9 CASSGTGGHEQFF
TRBJ2-3 TRBD2 TRBV30 CAWSSLAGVTDTQYF
TRBJ2-1 . TRBV9 CASSVDGRLDSYNEQFF
TRBJ2-6 . TRBV15 CATSRDISGANVLTF
TRBJ1-2 . TRBV29-1 CSVPTANYGYTF
TRBJ2-3 TRBD2 TRBV6-4 CASSRAGVGSDTQYF
TRBJ1-4 . TRBV12-5 CASGLVVDRLSSNEKLFF
TRBJ2-1 TRBD1 TRBV19 CASSIFGQGAAVNNEQFF
TRBJ2-2 . TRBV7-9 CASSRGAGVVHTGELFF
TRBJ1-3 TRBD1 TRBV9 CASSEKGGEVGNTIYF
TRBJ1-3 . TRBV27 CASSSGNTIYF
TRBJ2-7 TRBD1 TRBV7-9 CASSDRESLEQYF
TRBJ2-2 TRBD1 TRBV5-1 CASSIPTGSTGELFF
TRBJ2-7 . TRBV6-5 CASSYSVSLLSYEQYF
TRBJ2-3 TRBD2 TRBV28 CASSHIRGFPGSGVFRDTQYF
TRBJ2-7 . TRBV30 CGTQSGVAQYF
TRBJ2-7 . TRBV27 CASASRNTYEQYF
TRBJ2-7 TRBD1 TRBV7-9 CASSSQGYEQYF
TRBJ2-7 TRBD1 TRBV18 CASSPPRQGNNEQYF
TRBJ2-1 . TRBV14 CASSQETGRRYNEQFF
TRBJ2-5 TRBD2 TRBV14 CASSQSRLAGRRETQYF
TRBJ2-3 . TRBV7-2 CASSLFASDTQYF
TRBJ1-1 . TRBV29-1 CSVERQPNTEAFF
TRBJ2-3 . TRBV5-4 CASSLKDTQYF
TRBJ2-2 TRBD2 TRBV5-1 CASGERESFGELFF
TRBJ2-7 . TRBV20-1 CSARGVGEQYF
TRBJ2-3 . TRBV7-3 CASSLAADTQYF
TRBJ1-2 . TRBV28 CASSLIGALYGYTF
TRBJ2-7 . TRBV5-6 CASSIPGQKGDEQYF
TRBJ2-1 TRBD1 TRBV4-2 CASSQGTGHDNEQFF
TRBJ2-1 TRBD2 TRBV15 CATSRDFAGGDEQFF
TRBJ2-7 . TRBV7-9 CASSLALRDGAYEQYF
TRBJ1-1 TRBD1 TRBV19 CASGGQGAGLTEAFF
TRBJ2-5 TRBD1 TRBV5-1 CASSKGQGSSRLQETQYF
TRBJ2-7 . TRBV11-2 CASSSHGRWSSYEQYF
TRBJ1-2 . TRBV28 CASTSGRDGYTF